This TCR beta chain was recorded in a study of cytomegalovirus exposure and HLA in healthy donors. Losses at the gene ends were 3 bases for V and 4 bases for J; bases not matched to a gene: 5. Germline-derived CDR1 and CDR2 are MNHEY and SMNVEV (reference sequence). This CDR3 is built from 15 residues. Vbeta (60) and Jbeta (13) primers were used in the PCR. Sequenced by immunoSEQ multiplex PCR; TCRdb stores in-frame clones only, minus some. The sample yields 100,000 to 150,000 clones, roughly 76% seen once. Input material: PBMCs. The clonotype originates from a woman in her 50s in good health and CMV-seronegative. The chain uses TRBV27 and TRBJ2-5, with 10 bases that match TRBD2. The CDR3 here is CASSLGSGRPETQYF. The CDR3 coding sequence is TGTGCCAGCAGTTTGGGTAGCGGGAGGCCAGAGACCCAGTACTTC.